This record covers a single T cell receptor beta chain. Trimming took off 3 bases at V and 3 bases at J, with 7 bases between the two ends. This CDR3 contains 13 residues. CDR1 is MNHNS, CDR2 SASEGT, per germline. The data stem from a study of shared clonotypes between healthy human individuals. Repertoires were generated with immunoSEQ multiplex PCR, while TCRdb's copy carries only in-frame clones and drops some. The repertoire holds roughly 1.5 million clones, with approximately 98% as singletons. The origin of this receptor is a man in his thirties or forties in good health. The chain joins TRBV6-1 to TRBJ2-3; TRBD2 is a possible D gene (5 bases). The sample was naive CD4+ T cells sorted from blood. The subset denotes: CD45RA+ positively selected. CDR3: CASSEGSTDTQYF. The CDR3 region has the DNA TGTGCCAGCAGTGAGGGGAGTACAGATACGCAGTATTTT.